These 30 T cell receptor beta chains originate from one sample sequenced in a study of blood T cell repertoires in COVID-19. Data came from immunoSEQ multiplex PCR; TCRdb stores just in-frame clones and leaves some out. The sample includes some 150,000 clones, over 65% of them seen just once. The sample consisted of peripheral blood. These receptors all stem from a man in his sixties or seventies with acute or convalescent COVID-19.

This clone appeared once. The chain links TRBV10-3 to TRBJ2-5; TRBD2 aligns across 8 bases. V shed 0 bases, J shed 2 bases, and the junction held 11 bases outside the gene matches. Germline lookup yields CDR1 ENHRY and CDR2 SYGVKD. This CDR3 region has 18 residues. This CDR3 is CAISESTLASGFQETQYF. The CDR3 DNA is TGTGCCATCAGTGAGTCCACCCTCGCTAGCGGGTTTCAAGAGACCCAGTACTTC.

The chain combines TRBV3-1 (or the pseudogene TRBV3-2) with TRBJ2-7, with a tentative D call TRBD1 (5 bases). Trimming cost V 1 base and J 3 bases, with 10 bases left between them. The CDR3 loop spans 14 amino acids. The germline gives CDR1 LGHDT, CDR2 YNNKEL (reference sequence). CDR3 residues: CASSQAAGYYEQYF. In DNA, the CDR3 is TGTGCCAGCAGCCAAGCAGCAGGGTACTACGAGCAGTACTTC.

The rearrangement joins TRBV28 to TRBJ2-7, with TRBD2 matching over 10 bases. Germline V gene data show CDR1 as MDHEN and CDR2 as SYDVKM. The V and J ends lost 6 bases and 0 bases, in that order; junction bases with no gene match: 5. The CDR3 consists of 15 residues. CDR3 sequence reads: CASSPSGGASYEQYF. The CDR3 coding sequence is TGTGCCAGCAGCCCCAGCGGGGGGGCCTCCTACGAGCAGTACTTC.

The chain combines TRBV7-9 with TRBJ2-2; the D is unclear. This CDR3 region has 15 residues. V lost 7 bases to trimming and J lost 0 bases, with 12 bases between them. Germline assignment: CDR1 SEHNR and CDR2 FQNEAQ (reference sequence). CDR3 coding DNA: TGTGCCAGCACAAAGTTAGCTCCGAACACCGGGGAGCTGTTTTTT. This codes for CASTKLAPNTGELFF.

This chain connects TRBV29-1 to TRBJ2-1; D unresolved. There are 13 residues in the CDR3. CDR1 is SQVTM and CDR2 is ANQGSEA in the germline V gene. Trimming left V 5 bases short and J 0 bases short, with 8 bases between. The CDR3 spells CSVTGFSYNEQFF. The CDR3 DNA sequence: TGCAGCGTTACGGGTTTCTCCTACAATGAGCAGTTCTTC.

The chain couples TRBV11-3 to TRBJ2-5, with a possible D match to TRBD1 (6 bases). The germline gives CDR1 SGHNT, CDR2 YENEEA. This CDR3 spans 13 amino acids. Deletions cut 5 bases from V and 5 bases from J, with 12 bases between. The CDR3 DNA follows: TGTGCCAGCAGCACCTACCAGGGGGAGACCCAGTACTTC. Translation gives CASSTYQGETQYF.

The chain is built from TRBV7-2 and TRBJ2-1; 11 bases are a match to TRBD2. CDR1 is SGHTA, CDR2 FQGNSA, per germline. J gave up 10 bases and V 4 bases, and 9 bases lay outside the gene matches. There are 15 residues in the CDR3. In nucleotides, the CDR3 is TGTGCCAGCAGCTGGGGCCTAGCGGGAGGTACAGAGCAGTTCTTC. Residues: CASSWGLAGGTEQFF.

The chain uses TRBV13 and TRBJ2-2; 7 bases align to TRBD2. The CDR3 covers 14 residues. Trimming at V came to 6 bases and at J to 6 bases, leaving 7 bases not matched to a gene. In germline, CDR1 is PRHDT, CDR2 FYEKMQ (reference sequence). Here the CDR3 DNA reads TGTGCCAGCAGTCCTAGCGGTTGGGCCGGGGAGCTGTTTTTT. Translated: CASSPSGWAGELFF.

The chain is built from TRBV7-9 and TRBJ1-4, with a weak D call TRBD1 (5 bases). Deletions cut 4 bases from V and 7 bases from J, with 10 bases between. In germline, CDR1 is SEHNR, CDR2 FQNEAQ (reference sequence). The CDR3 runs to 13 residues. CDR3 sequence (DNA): TGTGCCAGCAGCTCGCAGGGTGTTGAAAAACTGTTTTTT. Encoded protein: CASSSQGVEKLFF.

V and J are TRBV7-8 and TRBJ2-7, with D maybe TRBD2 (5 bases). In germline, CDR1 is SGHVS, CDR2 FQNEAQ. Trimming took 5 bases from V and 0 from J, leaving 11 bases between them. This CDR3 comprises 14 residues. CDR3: CASSPSGISYEQYF. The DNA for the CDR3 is TGTGCCAGCAGCCCGAGCGGTATCTCCTACGAGCAGTACTTC.

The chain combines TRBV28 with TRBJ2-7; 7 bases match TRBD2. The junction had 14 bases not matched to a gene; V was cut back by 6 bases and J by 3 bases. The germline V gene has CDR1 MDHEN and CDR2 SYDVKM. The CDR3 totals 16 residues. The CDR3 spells CASSPGSGGVLYEQYF. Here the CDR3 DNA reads TGTGCCAGCAGCCCAGGGTCGGGGGGAGTGCTCTACGAGCAGTACTTC.

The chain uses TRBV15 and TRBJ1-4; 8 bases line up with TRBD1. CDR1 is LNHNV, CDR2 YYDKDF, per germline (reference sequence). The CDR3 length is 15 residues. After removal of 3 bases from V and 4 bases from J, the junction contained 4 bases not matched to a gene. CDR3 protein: CATSRGTGFNEKLFF. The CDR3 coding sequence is TGTGCCACCAGCAGGGGGACAGGTTTTAATGAAAAACTGTTTTTT.

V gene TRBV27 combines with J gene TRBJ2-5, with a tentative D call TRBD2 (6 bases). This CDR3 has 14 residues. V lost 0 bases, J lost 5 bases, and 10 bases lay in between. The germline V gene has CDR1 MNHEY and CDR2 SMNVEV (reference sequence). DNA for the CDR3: TGTGCCAGCAGTTTATCGGCGGGAAGGGAGACCCAGTACTTC. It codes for CASSLSAGRETQYF.

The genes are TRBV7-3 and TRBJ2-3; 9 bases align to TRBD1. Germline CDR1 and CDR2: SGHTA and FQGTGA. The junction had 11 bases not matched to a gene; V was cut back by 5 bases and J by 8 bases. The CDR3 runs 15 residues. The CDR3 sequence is CASSPGTGSFVTQYF. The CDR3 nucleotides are TGTGCCAGCAGCCCCGGGACAGGGAGTTTTGTTACGCAGTATTTT.

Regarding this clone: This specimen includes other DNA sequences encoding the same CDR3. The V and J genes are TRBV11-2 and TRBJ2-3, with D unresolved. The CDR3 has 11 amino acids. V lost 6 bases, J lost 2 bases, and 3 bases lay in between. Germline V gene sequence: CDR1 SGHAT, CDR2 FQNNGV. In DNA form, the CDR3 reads TGTGCCAGCAGTCACACAGATACGCAGTATTTT. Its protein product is CASSHTDTQYF.

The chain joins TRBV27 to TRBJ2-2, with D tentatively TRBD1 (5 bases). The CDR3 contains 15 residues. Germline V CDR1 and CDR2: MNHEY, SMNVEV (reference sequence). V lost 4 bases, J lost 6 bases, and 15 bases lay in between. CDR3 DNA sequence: TGTGCCAGCAGTTCGACAGCTGGAGTGGCCGGGGAGCTGTTTTTT. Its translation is CASSSTAGVAGELFF.

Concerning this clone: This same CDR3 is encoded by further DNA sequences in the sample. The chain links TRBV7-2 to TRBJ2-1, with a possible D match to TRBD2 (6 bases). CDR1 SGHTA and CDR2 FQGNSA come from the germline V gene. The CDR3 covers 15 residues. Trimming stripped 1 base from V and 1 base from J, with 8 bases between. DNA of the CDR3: TGTGCCAGCAGCTTAGGTGCGGGGTCCTACAATGAGCAGTTCTTC. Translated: CASSLGAGSYNEQFF. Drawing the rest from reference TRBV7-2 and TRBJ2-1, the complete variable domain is GAGVSQSPSNKVTEKGKDVELRCDPISGHTALYWYRQSLGQGLEFLIYFQGNSAPDKSGLPSDRFSAERTGGSVSTLTIQRTQQEDSAVYLCASSLGAGSYNEQFFGPGTRLTVL.

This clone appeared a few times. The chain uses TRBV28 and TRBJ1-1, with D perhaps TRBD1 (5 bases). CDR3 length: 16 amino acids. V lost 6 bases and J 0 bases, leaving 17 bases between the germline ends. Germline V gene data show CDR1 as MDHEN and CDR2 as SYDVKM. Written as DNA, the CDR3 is TGTGCCAGCAGACCCCCGGGCAGGGCGATGAACACTGAAGCTTTCTTT. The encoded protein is CASRPPGRAMNTEAFF.

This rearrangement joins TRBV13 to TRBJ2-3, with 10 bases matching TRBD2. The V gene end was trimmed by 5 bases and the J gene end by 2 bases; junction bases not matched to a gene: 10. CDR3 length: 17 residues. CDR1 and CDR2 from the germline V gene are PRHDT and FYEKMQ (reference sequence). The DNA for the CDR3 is TGTGCCAGCAGCCCCCGGACTAGCGGATCCTACACAGATACGCAGTATTTT. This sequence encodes CASSPRTSGSYTDTQYF.

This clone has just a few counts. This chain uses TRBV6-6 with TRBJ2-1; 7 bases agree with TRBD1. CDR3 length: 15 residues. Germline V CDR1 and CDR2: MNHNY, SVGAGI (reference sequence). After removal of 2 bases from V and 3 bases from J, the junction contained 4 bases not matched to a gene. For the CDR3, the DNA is TGTGCCAGCAGTTACGCGACAGGGTACTACAATGAGCAGTTCTTC. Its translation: CASSYATGYYNEQFF.

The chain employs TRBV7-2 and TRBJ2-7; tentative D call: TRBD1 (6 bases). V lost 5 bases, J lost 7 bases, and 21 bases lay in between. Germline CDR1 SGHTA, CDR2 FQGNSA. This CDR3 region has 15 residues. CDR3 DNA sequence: TGTGCCAGCAGCCCCCGTTCACTTCTTAGGGGGGAGCAGTACTTC. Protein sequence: CASSPRSLLRGEQYF. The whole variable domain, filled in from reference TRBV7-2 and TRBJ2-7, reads GAGVSQSPSNKVTEKGKDVELRCDPISGHTALYWYRQSLGQGLEFLIYFQGNSAPDKSGLPSDRFSAERTGGSVSTLTIQRTQQEDSAVYLCASSPRSLLRGEQYFGPGTRLTVT.

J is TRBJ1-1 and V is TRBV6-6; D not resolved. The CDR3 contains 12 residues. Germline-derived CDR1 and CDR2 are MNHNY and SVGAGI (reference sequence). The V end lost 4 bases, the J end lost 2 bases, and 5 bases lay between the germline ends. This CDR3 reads CASSLYNTEAFF. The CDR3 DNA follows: TGTGCCAGCAGTTTATATAACACTGAAGCTTTCTTT.

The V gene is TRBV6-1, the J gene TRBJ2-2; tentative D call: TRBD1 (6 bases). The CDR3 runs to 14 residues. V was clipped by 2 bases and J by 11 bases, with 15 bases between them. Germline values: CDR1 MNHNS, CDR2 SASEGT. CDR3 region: CASSESWGTSELFF. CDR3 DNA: TGTGCCAGCAGTGAATCCTGGGGGACATCTGAGCTGTTTTTT.

This chain's CDR3 is CASSLGAEAFYGYTF. CDR3 nucleotides: TGTGCCAGCAGCTTAGGGGCAGAAGCCTTCTATGGCTACACCTTC. The chain recombines TRBV7-9 with TRBJ1-2; D is unclear. V was shortened by 1 base and J by 4 bases, with 13 bases between the two germline ends. Germline CDR1 and CDR2: SEHNR and FQNEAQ (reference sequence). The CDR3 sequence is 15 residues long.

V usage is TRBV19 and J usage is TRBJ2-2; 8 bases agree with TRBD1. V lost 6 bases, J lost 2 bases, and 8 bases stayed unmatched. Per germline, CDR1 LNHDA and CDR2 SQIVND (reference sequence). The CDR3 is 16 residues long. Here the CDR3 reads CASSRGTGGNTGELFF. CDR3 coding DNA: TGTGCCAGTAGCCGAGGGACAGGCGGAAACACCGGGGAGCTGTTTTTT.

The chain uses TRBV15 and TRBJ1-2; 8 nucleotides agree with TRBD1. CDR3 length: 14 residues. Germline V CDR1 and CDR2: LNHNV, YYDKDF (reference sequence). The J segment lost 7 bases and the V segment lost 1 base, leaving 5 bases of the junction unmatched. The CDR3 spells CATSRAPGGGGYTF. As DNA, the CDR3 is TGTGCCACCAGCAGAGCTCCAGGGGGCGGTGGCTACACCTTC.

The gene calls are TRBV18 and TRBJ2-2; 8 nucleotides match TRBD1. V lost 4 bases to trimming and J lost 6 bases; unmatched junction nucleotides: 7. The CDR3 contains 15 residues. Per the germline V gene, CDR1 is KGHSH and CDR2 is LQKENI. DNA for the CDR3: TGTGCCAGCTCACTACGGACAGGGCTCGCCGGGGAGCTGTTTTTT. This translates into CASSLRTGLAGELFF. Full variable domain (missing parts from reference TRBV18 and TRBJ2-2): NAGVMQNPRHLVRRRGQEARLRCSPMKGHSHVYWYRQLPEEGLKFMVYLQKENIIDESGMPKERFSAEFPKEGPSILRIQQVVRGDSAAYFCASSLRTGLAGELFFGEGSRLTVL.

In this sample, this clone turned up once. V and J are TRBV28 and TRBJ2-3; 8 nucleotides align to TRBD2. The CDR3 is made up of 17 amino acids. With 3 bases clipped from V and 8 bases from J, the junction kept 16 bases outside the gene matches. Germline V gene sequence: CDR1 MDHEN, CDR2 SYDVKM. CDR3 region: CASSFRVAGTRGGTQYF. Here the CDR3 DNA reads TGTGCCAGCAGTTTTCGGGTAGCGGGGACCCGCGGAGGTACGCAGTATTTT.

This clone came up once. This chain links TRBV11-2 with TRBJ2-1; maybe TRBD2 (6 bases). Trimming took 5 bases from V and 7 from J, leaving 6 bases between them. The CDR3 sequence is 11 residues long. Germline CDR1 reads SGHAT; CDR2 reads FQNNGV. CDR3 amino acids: CASSRGNEQFF. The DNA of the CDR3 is TGTGCCAGCAGCCGGGGGAATGAGCAGTTCTTC.

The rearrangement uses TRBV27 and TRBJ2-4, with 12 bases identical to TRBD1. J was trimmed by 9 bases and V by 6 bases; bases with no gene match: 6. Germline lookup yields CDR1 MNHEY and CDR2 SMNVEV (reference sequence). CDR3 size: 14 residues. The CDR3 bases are TGTGCCAGCAGGGGGGACAGGGGGCGCAGCATTCAGTACTTC. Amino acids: CASRGDRGRSIQYF.